This T cell receptor (beta chain) was captured in a study of T cells expressing NK-cell markers. Study-level information: The eight sequenced donors comprised seven who were HCMV-seropositive and one who was seronegative.

TCRdb processed the 5' RACE reads again and assigns one entry to each CDR3 protein, with no DNA. Listed are 500,000 to 700,000 distinct CDR3 sequences; less than 4.5% falls within the top ten. The length of the CDR3 is 14 residues. From germline, CDR1 is SGHRS and CDR2 YFSETQ. The sequence was collected from a man aged 18 to 30 in good health. Sequenced material: blood T cells: a sorted CD56 or NKG2C T cell subset, CD4+ or CD8+ T cells, or bulk PBMC T cells (not recorded which). The chain carries TRBV5-1 and TRBJ2-7. The CDR3 is CASSLPGNSYEQYF.